The T cell receptor beta chain under discussion was sequenced for a study of Graves' ophthalmopathy and Graves' hyperthyroidism. The PBMCs used were ones drawn from over 9.5 ml of fresh peripheral blood. Germline V lookup: CDR1 SGHNT, CDR2 YYREEE (reference sequence). V gave up 3 bases and J gave up 5 bases; unmatched junction bases: 6. The CDR3 covers 14 residues. This clonotype was found many times. Its cognate antigen is unknown. Overall study results and limits: Ophthalmopathy was separated from stable hyperthyroidism by a 13-signature model with roughly 90% sensitivity and around 81% specificity. The majority of expanded thyroid clonotypes above 0.001 frequency also occurred in blood.

Amplification from RNA transcripts yielded the TCR beta CDR3 regions. HTBI-primed RT-PCR formed the first round, and a multiplex PCR formed the second. TCRdb reanalysed the multiplex PCR reads using MiXCR and keeps one entry per CDR3 protein. The sample gives 200,000 to 250,000 distinct CDR3 sequences, 20% to 25% of which show up once; around 40% is in the top ten. V and J are TRBV5-4 and TRBJ2-7; 9 bases fit TRBD1. Sequencing was carried out using peripheral blood. This receptor was identified in a woman in her 50s with Graves' ophthalmopathy. CDR3 amino acids: CASSSEQGAHEQYF. The DNA for the CDR3 is TGTGCCAGCAGCTCGGAACAGGGGGCCCACGAGCAGTACTTC. Together with reference TRBV5-4 and TRBJ2-7, the CDR3 gives the full variable domain: ETGVTQSPTHLIKTRGQQVTLRCSSQSGHNTVSWYQQALGQGPQFIFQYYREEENGRGNFPPRFSGLQFPNYSSELNVNALELDDSALYLCASSSEQGAHEQYFGPGTRLTVT.